A few counts support the clone carrying this T cell receptor beta chain. Its antigen is not identified. The entry originates in a study of response to subunit inactivated influenza vaccine. The study's findings and limits: New T cells are recruited in small numbers by each seasonal influenza vaccination, according to the authors' suggestion.

Via MiXCR, TCRdb re-called the RT-PCR reads, giving one row per CDR3 protein. The sample contains about 520,000 distinct CDR3 sequences, more than 7% of which appear only once. Trimming removed 0 bases at V and 5 bases at J, with 11 bases between. This CDR3 has 14 amino acids. Looked up from germline, CDR1 is SGDLS and CDR2 is YYNGEE. The V gene is TRBV9, the J gene TRBJ2-5; D ambiguous. The clonotype comes from a man between 50 and 69 years old who received an inactivated influenza vaccine. The sequencing used PBMCs from blood, collected roughly 24 months after vaccination. CDR3 DNA sequence: TGTGCCAGCAGCGTAGACTGGTCACCGGAGACCCAGTACTTC. This gives the protein CASSVDWSPETQYF.